This paragraph reports one TCR beta chain. This entry belongs to a study of blood T cell repertoires in COVID-19. Repertoires were generated with immunoSEQ multiplex PCR, while TCRdb's copy carries only in-frame clones and drops some. The data hold under 300,000 clones, with approximately 83% observed a single time. This CDR3 spans 13 amino acids. Germline CDR1 KGHDR, CDR2 SFDVKD. With 6 bases removed from V and 2 bases from J, the gap between germline ends came to 7 bases. Study members were between about 18 and 95 years old and lived in about two dozen US regions. Cohort allocation depended upon clinical history that participants reported.

This chain joins TRBV24-1 and TRBJ1-5; TRBD1 is a possible D gene (5 bases). The receptor was derived from a woman in her forties with acute COVID-19. The material sequenced was PBMCs or T cells enriched from blood (not recorded which). The CDR3 DNA reads TGTGCCACCAGTTTAGGGGGCAATCAGCCCCAGCATTTT. This translates into CATSLGGNQPQHF.